This TCR beta chain was recorded in a study of blood T cells in healthy people across ages. Overall study results and limits: A roughly linear age-dependent decrease characterized TCR beta diversity per million T cells. The lack of PBMC sorting stopped any conclusive naive versus antigen-experienced comparison.

About this clonotype itself: Antigen: not known.

A second 7 to 11 cycle PCR used barcoded and J-beta primers. Individual samples furnished no less than 3 million CDR3-containing paired-end reads apiece. Each CDR3 protein is one row after TCRdb ran MiXCR on the 5' RACE reads. Found here are around 870,000 distinct CDR3 sequences, 29% of them singletons; the top ten hold around a sixth. The CDR3 loop spans 17 amino acids. Trimming took 4 bases from V and 4 from J; bases not matched to a gene: 7. Germline-derived CDR1 and CDR2 are SGHRS and YFSETQ. The donors, healthy Caucasians from Russia, were aged roughly 6 to 90. Sequencing was done on a sample of blood. This TCR came from a woman of 80 years or more in good health. The rearrangement links TRBV5-1 to TRBJ2-5, with TRBD2 matching 16 bases. This CDR3 is CASSPGLAGGYRETQYF. The CDR3 DNA reads as TGCGCCAGCAGCCCGGGACTAGCGGGGGGGTATCGAGAGACCCAGTACTTC.